The 18 T cell receptor beta chains listed next were all sequenced from one sample in a study of shared clonotypes between healthy human individuals. Repertoires were generated with immunoSEQ multiplex PCR, while TCRdb's copy carries only in-frame clones and drops some. The table includes 650,000 to 800,000 clones, roughly 94% detected once. CD45RO negativity and positive selection for CCR7 defined naive CD8 cells, a population that excluded terminally differentiated effector memory CD45RA+ cells. Sequencing was carried out using naive CD8+ T cells sorted from blood. The origin of the receptors is a man aged 25 to 45 in good health.

The chain has TRBV27 and TRBJ2-7; no clear D. V shed 8 bases and J shed 2 bases, with 7 bases lying between them. Germline CDR1 and CDR2: MNHEY and SMNVEV (reference sequence). The CDR3 consists of 11 residues. The CDR3 nucleotides read TGTGCCAGCGGCGCGGCCTACGAGCAGTACTTC. The encoded protein is CASGAAYEQYF.

The gene calls are TRBV28 and TRBJ2-7; TRBD1 agrees at 10 bases. V was pared by 5 bases and J by 4 bases, with 8 bases of the junction left unmatched. Germline V gene lookup returns CDR1 MDHEN and CDR2 SYDVKM. This CDR3 has 15 amino acids. CDR3 residues: CASSNRQGASYEQYF. CDR3 sequence (DNA): TGTGCCAGCAGTAACCGACAGGGGGCTTCGTACGAGCAGTACTTC.

The chain uses TRBV11-2 and TRBJ2-3, with TRBD2 as a possible D gene (6 bases). V lost 4 bases to trimming and J lost 4 bases, with 12 bases between them. Germline lookup yields CDR1 SGHAT and CDR2 FQNNGV. The CDR3 consists of 14 residues. The CDR3 nucleotides read TGTGCCAGCAGCTGGAGGGGAGTTGCAGATACGCAGTATTTT. It codes for CASSWRGVADTQYF.

The chain couples TRBV21-1 to TRBJ2-7; the DNA was not used to check the table's D call, TRBD1. TRBV21-1 is a recognized pseudogene. The CDR3 length is 15 residues. CDR3 coding DNA: TGTGCCAGCAGCATGATATGGGACAGGACCTACGAGCAGTACTTC. Protein product: CASSMIWDRTYEQYF.

This clone has just a few counts. The gene calls are TRBV14 and TRBJ1-5; no reliable D call. The germline CDR1 and CDR2 sequences are SGHDN and FVKESK. This CDR3 is 15 amino acids long. V shed 0 bases and J shed 4 bases, with 10 bases lying between them. CDR3 DNA: TGTGCCAGCAGCCAAGAATGGCTTACAAATCAGCCCCAGCATTTT. It specifies CASSQEWLTNQPQHF.

The rearrangement joins TRBV5-1 to TRBJ2-7; no clear D. The germline V gene has CDR1 SGHRS and CDR2 YFSETQ. The V and J ends lost 1 base and 1 base respectively, with 9 bases between them. The CDR3 contains 14 residues. CDR3 in amino acids: CASSLRSSSYEQYF. In DNA, the CDR3 is TGCGCCAGCAGCTTGAGGAGTTCGTCCTACGAGCAGTACTTC.

The DNA of the CDR3 is TGTGCCACGTACGGGGACAGGAACACAGATACGCAGTATTTT. The encoded protein is CATYGDRNTDTQYF. The chain combines TRBV5-4 with TRBJ2-3; 8 positions match TRBD1. This CDR3 spans 14 amino acids. Germline CDR1 SGHNT, CDR2 YYREEE (reference sequence). Unmatched junction bases numbered 8, after V lost 9 bases and J lost 2 bases.

The chain has TRBV4-2 and TRBJ2-1, with D unclear. There are 16 residues in the CDR3. V was trimmed by 4 bases and J by 0 bases, leaving 13 bases between them. CDR1 and CDR2 (germline): LGHNA, YNFKEQ. The CDR3 DNA follows: TGTGCCAGCAGCCGAAGGTCAACGAGCTCCTACAATGAGCAGTTCTTC. It codes for CASSRRSTSSYNEQFF.

CDR3 amino acids: CASPFPLAGGYNEQFF. CDR3 DNA sequence: TGTGCCAGCCCCTTCCCACTAGCGGGAGGCTACAATGAGCAGTTCTTC. The chain links TRBV7-9 to TRBJ2-1, with 12 bases lining up with TRBD2. The length of the CDR3 is 16 residues. Germline V gene lookup returns CDR1 SEHNR and CDR2 FQNEAQ (reference sequence). After removal of 8 bases from V and 3 bases from J, the junction contained 8 bases not matched to a gene.

The chain employs TRBV5-1 and TRBJ1-2; D possibly corresponds to TRBD1 (5 bases). From germline, CDR1 is SGHRS and CDR2 YFSETQ. The CDR3 has 14 residues. Trimming cost V 6 bases and J 6 bases, with 18 bases left between them. CDR3 sequence (DNA): TGCGCCAGCACCCAGGGTCCTGTCGCTAATGGCTACACCTTC. The encoded protein is CASTQGPVANGYTF. Supplemented by reference TRBV5-1 and TRBJ1-2, the full variable domain reads KAGVTQTPRYLIKTRGQQVTLSCSPISGHRSVSWYQQTPGQGLQFLFEYFSETQRNKGNFPGRFSGRQFSNSRSEMNVSTLELGDSALYLCASTQGPVANGYTFGSGTRLTVV.

V is TRBV27 and J is TRBJ2-7; TRBD1 matches at 9 bases. The V gene's germline CDR1 is MNHEY and CDR2 SMNVEV (reference sequence). This CDR3 contains 15 residues. V dropped 5 bases and J dropped 4; count of bases not matched to a gene: 9. The CDR3, as DNA: TGTGCCAGCAGTCTTTCCGGGACAGGGTTTTACGAGCAGTACTTC. This codes for CASSLSGTGFYEQYF.

This clone was seen more than once but under ten times. This sequence joins TRBV10-3 and TRBJ2-7; D gene uncertain. V shed 0 bases and J shed 2 bases, with 8 bases lying between them. The CDR3 is 14 residues long. Germline CDR1 reads ENHRY; CDR2 reads SYGVKD. The CDR3 sequence: CAISESVVAYEQYF. Here the CDR3 DNA reads TGTGCCATCAGTGAGTCAGTGGTCGCCTACGAGCAGTACTTC.

The chain has TRBV15 and TRBJ2-7; D remains ambiguous. The CDR3 contains 14 residues. The germline V gene has CDR1 LNHNV and CDR2 YYDKDF (reference sequence). Trimming took 0 bases from V and 0 from J, leaving 6 bases between them. Here the CDR3 reads CATSRDFGSYEQYF. Here the CDR3 DNA reads TGTGCCACCAGCAGAGATTTCGGCTCCTACGAGCAGTACTTC.

The genes are TRBV5-1 and TRBJ2-7, with D unresolved. The germline V gene encodes CDR1 SGHRS and CDR2 YFSETQ. The CDR3 has 13 residues. The V and J ends lost 4 bases and 3 bases respectively, with 11 bases between them. The CDR3 protein is CASSLSARYEQYF. DNA for the CDR3: TGCGCCAGCAGCCTTTCCGCCCGCTACGAGCAGTACTTC.

This chain links TRBV28 with TRBJ2-1; TRBD2 agrees at 11 bases. J lost 8 bases, V lost 4 bases, and 4 bases had no gene match. The CDR3 totals 14 residues. Germline lookup yields CDR1 MDHEN and CDR2 SYDVKM. The CDR3 DNA reads TGTGCCAGCAGTTCACTAGCGGGAGTGCATGAGCAGTTCTTC. Amino acids: CASSSLAGVHEQFF.

The chain joins TRBV2 to TRBJ2-1; 9 bases align to TRBD2. CDR3 length: 16 amino acids. Germline V gene lookup returns CDR1 SNHLY and CDR2 FYNNEI. V dropped 1 base and J dropped 4; count of bases not matched to a gene: 5. The CDR3: CASSEEFAGGYNEQFF. The CDR3 DNA is TGTGCCAGCAGTGAAGAGTTTGCGGGAGGGTACAATGAGCAGTTCTTC.

The chain employs TRBV4-3 and TRBJ2-1; 10 nucleotides match TRBD2. Germline CDR1 and CDR2: LGHNA and YSLEER. The CDR3 is 16 amino acids. The trim removed 0 bases at V and 9 bases at J, leaving 8 bases unmatched. The CDR3 reads CASSQDHLAGDVEQFF. The CDR3 nucleotides are TGCGCCAGCAGCCAAGATCACCTAGCGGGAGATGTTGAGCAGTTCTTC.

This clone has just one count. V is TRBV11-2 and J is TRBJ1-5; a possible D gene is TRBD1 (6 bases). V was pared by 0 bases and J by 3 bases, with 9 bases between. CDR3 length: 15 amino acids. Germline CDR1 is SGHAT and CDR2 is FQNNGV. The CDR3 nucleotides read TGTGCCAGCAGCTTAGAGGGGGGGCTCAATCAGCCCCAGCATTTT. Its protein is CASSLEGGLNQPQHF.